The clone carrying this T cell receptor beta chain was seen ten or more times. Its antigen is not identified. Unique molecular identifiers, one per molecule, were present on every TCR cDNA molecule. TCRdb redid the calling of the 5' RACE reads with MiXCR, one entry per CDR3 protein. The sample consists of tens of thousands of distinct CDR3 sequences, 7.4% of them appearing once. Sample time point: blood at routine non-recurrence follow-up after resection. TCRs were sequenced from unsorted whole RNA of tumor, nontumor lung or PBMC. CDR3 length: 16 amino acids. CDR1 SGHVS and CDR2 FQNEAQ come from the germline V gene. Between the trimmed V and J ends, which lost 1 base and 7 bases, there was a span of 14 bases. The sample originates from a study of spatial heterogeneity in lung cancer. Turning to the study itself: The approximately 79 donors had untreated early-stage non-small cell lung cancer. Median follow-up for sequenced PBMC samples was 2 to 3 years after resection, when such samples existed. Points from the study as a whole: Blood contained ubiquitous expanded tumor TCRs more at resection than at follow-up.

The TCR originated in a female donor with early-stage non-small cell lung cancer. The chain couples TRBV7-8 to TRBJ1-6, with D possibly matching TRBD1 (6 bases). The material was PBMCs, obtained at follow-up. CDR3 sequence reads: CASSLGTVLGNSPLHF. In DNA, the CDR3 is TGTGCCAGCAGCTTAGGGACAGTCCTGGGCAATTCACCCCTCCACTTT.